The following is a T cell receptor (beta chain) sequence with its context. The authors' processing: It was from reference gene primer amplification that nucleated cell counts were estimated. Assay used: immunoSEQ multiplex PCR; TCRdb lists only in-frame clones, some missing. That table gives V, J and clone size, and the DNA gave D and trimming. The sample records 400,000 or so clones, more than 75% being singletons. These data belong to a study of blood T cell repertoires in COVID-19. Study overall: The analysed material was cDNA or gDNA that came from T cells, B-cell-depleted T cells, or PBMCs.

The CDR3 sequence is 13 residues long. The trim removed 8 bases at V and 0 bases at J, leaving 2 bases unmatched. CDR1 and CDR2 (germline): WSHSY, SAAADI. The sequencing sample was made of PBMCs or T cells enriched from blood (not recorded which). The sequence was collected from a man in his forties in a cohort exposed to, infected with or recovered from COVID-19 (not recorded which). The chain couples TRBV10-2 to TRBJ2-3; 7 bases map to TRBD2. The CDR3 DNA follows: TGCGCCAGCGGGGGGGTGAGCACAGATACGCAGTATTTT. The encoded protein is CASGGVSTDTQYF.